The 8 T cell receptor beta chains given below trace back to one sample, sequenced in a study of blood T cell repertoires in COVID-19. The protocol was immunoSEQ multiplex PCR, while the TCRdb copy is restricted to in-frame clones and leaves out a portion. In the table there are over 200,000 clones, about 91% of which are singletons. The sequencing input was PBMCs or T cells enriched from blood (not recorded which). The source of these receptors is a young man with acute COVID-19.

This chain joins TRBV15 and TRBJ2-3; 8 nucleotides align to TRBD2. The CDR3 spans 18 residues. Per germline, CDR1 LNHNV and CDR2 YYDKDF (reference sequence). Unmatched junction bases numbered 11, after V lost 1 base and J lost 2 bases. The CDR3 DNA is TGTGCCACCAGCAGAGTGGGATGCGGGAGGCCCTCCACAGATACGCAGTATTTT. Translating gives CATSRVGCGRPSTDTQYF. Looking up the rest from reference TRBV15 and TRBJ2-3 gives the full variable domain: DAMVIQNPRYQVTQFGKPVTLSCSQTLNHNVMYWYQQKSSQAPKLLFHYYDKDFNNEADTPDNFQSRRPNTSFCFLDIRSPGLGDTAMYLCATSRVGCGRPSTDTQYFGPGTRLTVL.

J is TRBJ1-4 and V is TRBV5-1; D gene uncertain. V lost 0 bases, J lost 9 bases, and 15 bases lay in between. The CDR3 sequence is 15 residues long. The germline V gene encodes CDR1 SGHRS and CDR2 YFSETQ. CDR3 DNA: TGCGCCAGCAGCTTGGTTGGAGGAGGGTCGCAAAAACTGTTTTTT. Translating gives CASSLVGGGSQKLFF.

The chain joins TRBV4-1 to TRBJ2-7; TRBD1 aligns across 8 bases. Germline V CDR1 and CDR2: MGHRA, YSYEKL. V lost 1 base and J lost 0; bases outside the gene matches: 2. The CDR3 extends over 15 amino acids. CDR3: CASSQGTGPSYEQYF. For the CDR3, the DNA is TGCGCCAGCAGCCAAGGGACAGGGCCCTCCTACGAGCAGTACTTC.

The rearrangement links TRBV5-1 to TRBJ2-5; possibly TRBD1 for D (6 bases). With 4 bases removed from V and 2 bases from J, the gap between germline ends came to 12 bases. This CDR3 contains 14 residues. Per germline, CDR1 SGHRS and CDR2 YFSETQ. The CDR3 DNA is TGCGCCAGCAGCCTACAGGGATTTCAAGAGACCCAGTACTTC. Translated, it gives CASSLQGFQETQYF.

The J gene is TRBJ2-7, the V gene TRBV4-1, with D tentatively TRBD1 (5 bases). The CDR3 has 13 amino acids. Germline loops: CDR1 MGHRA, CDR2 YSYEKL. Between the trimmed V and J ends, which lost 1 base and 4 bases, there was a span of 8 bases. The chain's CDR3 is CASSQGDRYEQYF. The CDR3 region has the DNA TGCGCCAGCAGCCAAGGAGACAGATACGAGCAGTACTTC.

This clone has only one observation. CDR3 sequence reads: CASSQGQGDNQPQHF. The CDR3 nucleotides are TGTGCCAGCAGCCAGGGACAGGGCGACAATCAGCCCCAGCATTTT. The chain joins TRBV7-6 to TRBJ1-5; 9 positions match TRBD1. V lost 5 bases and J lost 3; bases outside the gene matches: 5. The germline V gene encodes CDR1 SGHVS and CDR2 FNYEAQ. This CDR3 has 15 amino acids. Complete variable domain (other parts from reference TRBV7-6 and TRBJ1-5): GAGVSQSPRYKVTKRGQDVALRCDPISGHVSLYWYRQALGQGPEFLTYFNYEAQQDKSGLPNDRFSAERPEGSISTLTIQRTEQRDSAMYRCASSQGQGDNQPQHFGDGTRLSIL.

The chain recombines TRBV6-1 with TRBJ2-1, with D possibly matching TRBD2 (5 bases). V was shortened by 3 bases and J by 14 bases, with 14 bases between the two germline ends. Per the germline V gene, CDR1 is MNHNS and CDR2 is SASEGT. This CDR3 comprises 12 residues. The CDR3 loop is CASSDRTAVEFF. The CDR3 DNA is TGTGCCAGCAGTGATAGAACAGCGGTAGAGTTCTTC.

V usage is TRBV2 and J usage is TRBJ1-5; D remains unclear. Germline V gene sequence: CDR1 SNHLY, CDR2 FYNNEI. The CDR3 consists of 14 residues. V was clipped by 10 bases and J by 6 bases, with 19 bases between them. Written as DNA, the CDR3 is TGTGCCAACTCGCTAGACGGGTCGGGTCAGCCCCAGCATTTT. Protein: CANSLDGSGQPQHF.